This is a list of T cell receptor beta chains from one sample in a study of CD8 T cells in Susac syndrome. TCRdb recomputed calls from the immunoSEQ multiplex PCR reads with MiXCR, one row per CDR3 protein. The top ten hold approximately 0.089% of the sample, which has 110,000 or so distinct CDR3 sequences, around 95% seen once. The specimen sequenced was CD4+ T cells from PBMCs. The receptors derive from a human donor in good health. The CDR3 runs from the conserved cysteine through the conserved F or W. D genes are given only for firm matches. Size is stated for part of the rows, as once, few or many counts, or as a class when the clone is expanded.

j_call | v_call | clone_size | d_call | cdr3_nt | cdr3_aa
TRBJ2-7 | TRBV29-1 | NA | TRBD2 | TGCAGCGTCCTAGCGGGAGGCCTCTCCTACGAGCAGTACTTC | CSVLAGGLSYEQYF
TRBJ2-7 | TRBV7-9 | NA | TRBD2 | TGTGCCAGCAGCTTTGGACTAGCGGGAGACGAGCAGTACTTC | CASSFGLAGDEQYF
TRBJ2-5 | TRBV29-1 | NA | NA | TGCAGCGTAGGGAAGATGGCGGAGACCCAGTACTTC | CSVGKMAETQYF
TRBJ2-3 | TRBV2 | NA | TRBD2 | TGTGCCAGCAGTACTAGCGGGAGGAGCACAGATACGCAGTATTTT | CASSTSGRSTDTQYF
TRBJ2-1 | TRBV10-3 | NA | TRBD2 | TGTGCCATCGGTACGGGACTAGCGGTTAATGAGCAGTTCTTC | CAIGTGLAVNEQFF
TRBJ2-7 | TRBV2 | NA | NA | TGTGCCAGCAGTGAAGCGCTTCCAGGGGGGGCCTACGAGCAGTACTTC | CASSEALPGGAYEQYF
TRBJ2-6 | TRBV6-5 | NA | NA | TGTGCCAGCAGTTACGGCCAGTCCTACTCTGGGGCCAACGTCCTGACTTTC | CASSYGQSYSGANVLTF
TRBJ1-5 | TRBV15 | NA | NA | TGTGCCACCAGCAGAGATTCCAGGACGGGGCAGCCCCAGCATTTT | CATSRDSRTGQPQHF
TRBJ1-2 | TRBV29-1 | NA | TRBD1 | TGCAGCGCCGGACAGGGCTTGTATGGCTACACCTTC | CSAGQGLYGYTF
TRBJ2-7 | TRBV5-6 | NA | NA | TGTGCCAGCAGCTTGGAGGCTAGCGACGAGCAGTACTTC | CASSLEASDEQYF
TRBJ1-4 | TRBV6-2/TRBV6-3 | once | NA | TGTGCCAGCAGAAATCCCACAGTGAATGAAAAACTGTTTTTT | CASRNPTVNEKLFF
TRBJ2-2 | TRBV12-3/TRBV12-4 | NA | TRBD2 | TGTGCCAGCAGTTTCCCGGCGGGAGGGCCAGAGCGTGGCACCGGGGAGCTGTTTTTT | CASSFPAGGPERGTGELFF
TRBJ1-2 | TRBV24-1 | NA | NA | TGTGCCACCAGTCCTGGGGACCGAGACGGCTACACCTTC | CATSPGDRDGYTF
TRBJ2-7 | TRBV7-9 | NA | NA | TGTGCCAGCAGCCCGGACAACTACGAGCAGTACTTC | CASSPDNYEQYF
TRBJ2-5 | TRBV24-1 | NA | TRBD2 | TGTGCCACCAGCCCTGGGACTAGCGGGAGTCAGGAGACCCAGTACTTC | CATSPGTSGSQETQYF
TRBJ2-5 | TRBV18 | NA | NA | TGTGCCAGCTCACCACCAGGGGGGGAAGAGACCCAGTACTTC | CASSPPGGEETQYF
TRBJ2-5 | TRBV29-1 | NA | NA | TGCAGCGTTGGAGGTGGGACCCGGGAGACCCAGTACTTC | CSVGGGTRETQYF
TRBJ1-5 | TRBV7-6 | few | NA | TGTGCCAGCAGCCAGGAGGGAAGCAATCAGCCCCAGCATTTT | CASSQEGSNQPQHF
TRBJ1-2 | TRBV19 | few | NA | TGTGCCAGTAGTCTCGCCCCGGGCCCGGGCTACACCTTC | CASSLAPGPGYTF
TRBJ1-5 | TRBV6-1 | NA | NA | TGTGCCAGCAGTGAACTGAGGGCTAGCAATCAGCCCCAGCATTTT | CASSELRASNQPQHF
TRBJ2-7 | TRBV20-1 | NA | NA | TGCAGTGCTAGAGATTGGATCTACGAGCAGTACTTC | CSARDWIYEQYF
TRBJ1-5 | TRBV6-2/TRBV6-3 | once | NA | TGTGCCAGCAGTTACCCGGACAGCGCAAATCAGCCCCAGCATTTT | CASSYPDSANQPQHF
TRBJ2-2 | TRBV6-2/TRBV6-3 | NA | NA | TGTGCCAGCACCCCGACGGAGGCTAACGGGGAGCTGTTTTTT | CASTPTEANGELFF
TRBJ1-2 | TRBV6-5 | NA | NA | TGTGCCAGCAGTCGCTACTACAACTATGGCTACACCTTC | CASSRYYNYGYTF
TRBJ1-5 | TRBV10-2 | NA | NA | TGCGCCAGCAGCGTCATCAATCAGCCCCAGCATTTT | CASSVINQPQHF
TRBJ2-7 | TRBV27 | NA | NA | TGTGCCAGCAGTTTGGGGCCATTTCTGCGGGATAGCTCCTACGAGCAGTACTTC | CASSLGPFLRDSSYEQYF
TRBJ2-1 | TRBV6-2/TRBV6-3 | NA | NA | TGTGCCAGCACCGGGCAGCTTATCAATGAGCAGTTCTTC | CASTGQLINEQFF
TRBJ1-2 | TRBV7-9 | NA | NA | TGTGCCAGCAGCTTAGACTCATATGGCTACACCTTC | CASSLDSYGYTF
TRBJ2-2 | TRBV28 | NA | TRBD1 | TGTGCCAGTAAGACGACCGGGACAGGGAACACCGGGGAGCTGTTTTTT | CASKTTGTGNTGELFF
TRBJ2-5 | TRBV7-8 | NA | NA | TGTGCCAGCAGCAGACAGCACCAAGAGACCCAGTACTTC | CASSRQHQETQYF
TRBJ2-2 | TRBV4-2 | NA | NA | TGTGCCAGCAGCCGTCCTTCGGGTAGCGCCGGGGAGCTGTTTTTT | CASSRPSGSAGELFF